This T cell receptor beta chain was obtained from a study of shared clonotypes between healthy human individuals. Regarding the study as a whole: The low donor count limited represented genetic and exposure-history diversity.

In the authors' workflow: Without quality scores, immunoSEQ junctional reads could not be filtered like full-length reads. Using immunoSEQ multiplex PCR, the repertoire was profiled, and TCRdb retains in-frame clones only, with some absent. V and J calls and clone size are as listed in that table; D and trimming were resolved from the DNA. Of millions of clones in the sample, roughly 94% are singletons; the top ten hold 0.13%. Remarks on this clone: Its antigen is currently unknown. The sample contains more than one DNA sequence encoding this CDR3.

CDR3 length: 16 amino acids. The ends lost 0 bases at V and 4 bases at J; junction bases unmatched: 6. Looked up from germline, CDR1 is SGHRS and CDR2 is YFSETQ. This clonotype originated in a young man in good health. The rearrangement uses TRBV5-1 and TRBJ1-5; 8 bases are a match to TRBD1. Sequencing was carried out using naive CD4+ T cells sorted from blood. Subset: CD45RA+ positively selected. The CDR3 sequence: CASSLEGTGLNQPQHF. The CDR3 DNA follows: TGCGCCAGCAGCTTGGAGGGGACAGGATTAAATCAGCCCCAGCATTTT. Based on the CDR3 plus reference TRBV5-1 and TRBJ1-5, the full variable domain is KAGVTQTPRYLIKTRGQQVTLSCSPISGHRSVSWYQQTPGQGLQFLFEYFSETQRNKGNFPGRFSGRQFSNSRSEMNVSTLELGDSALYLCASSLEGTGLNQPQHFGDGTRLSIL.